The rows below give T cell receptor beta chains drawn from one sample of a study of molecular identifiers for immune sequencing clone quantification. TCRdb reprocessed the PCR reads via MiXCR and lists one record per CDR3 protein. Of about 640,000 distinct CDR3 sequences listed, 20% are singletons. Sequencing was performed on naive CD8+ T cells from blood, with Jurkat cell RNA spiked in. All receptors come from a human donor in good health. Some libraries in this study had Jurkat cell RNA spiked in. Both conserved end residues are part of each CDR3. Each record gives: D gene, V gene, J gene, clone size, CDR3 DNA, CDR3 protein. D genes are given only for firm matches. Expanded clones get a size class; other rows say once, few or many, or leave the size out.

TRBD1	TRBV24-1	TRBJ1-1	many	TGTGCCACCAGTGACCCCGGACAGGGAGAGGCTGAAGCTTTCTTT	CATSDPGQGEAEAFF
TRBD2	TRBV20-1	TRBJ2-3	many	TGCAGTGCTAGAGATCTCACTAGCGGGATAGATACGCAGTATTTT	CSARDLTSGIDTQYF
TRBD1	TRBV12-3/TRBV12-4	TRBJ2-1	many	TGTGCCAGCAGTGGCGCCGGGACAGGTTCCCTCTTC	CASSGAGTGSLF
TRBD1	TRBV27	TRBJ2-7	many	TGTGCCAGCAGCTTGGGACAGACCTACGAGCAGTACTTC	CASSLGQTYEQYF
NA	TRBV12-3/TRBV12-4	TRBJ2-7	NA	TGTGCCAGCAGTGGGACAAAGACCTACGAGCAGTACTTC	CASSGTKTYEQYF
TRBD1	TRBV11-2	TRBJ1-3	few	TGTGCCAGCAGCCGGACAGGGCTAGGAAACACCATATATTTT	CASSRTGLGNTIYF
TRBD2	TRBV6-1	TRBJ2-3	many	TGTGCCAGCAGTTCCGGGACTAGGTCGGGAGATACGCAGTATTTT	CASSSGTRSGDTQYF
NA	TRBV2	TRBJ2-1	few	NA	CASSSSVGTLQFF
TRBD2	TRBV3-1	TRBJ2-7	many	TGTGCCAGCAGCCCGACTAGCGGAGATTACGAGCAGTACTTC	CASSPTSGDYEQYF
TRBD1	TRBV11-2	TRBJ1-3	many	TGTGCCAGCAGCTCCACAAGGGGACAGCCGGCGTTCTGGGGAAACACCATATATTTT	CASSSTRGQPAFWGNTIYF
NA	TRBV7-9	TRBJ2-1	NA	TGTGCCAGCAGCTTATGGGCGACCGAGCAGTTCTTC	CASSLWATEQFF
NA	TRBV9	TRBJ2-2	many	TGTGCCAGCAGCGATCAGACTGGGGTACTTAACACCGGGGAGCTGTTTTTT	CASSDQTGVLNTGELFF
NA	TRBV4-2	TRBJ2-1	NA	TGTGCCAGCAGCCAAGATTCCCTCAGGAGAAACAATGAGCAGTTCTTC	CASSQDSLRRNNEQFF
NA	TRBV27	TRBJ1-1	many	TGTGCCAGCAGATATACAGGGAAGACTGAAGCTTTCTTT	CASRYTGKTEAFF
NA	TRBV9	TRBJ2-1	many	TGTGCCAGCAGCCTTAAAGCGCAGGAGCAGTTCTTC	CASSLKAQEQFF
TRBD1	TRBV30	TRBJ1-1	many	TGTGCCTGGGACCAGGACAGGGCCCTAATGGGAGCTTTCTTT	CAWDQDRALMGAFF
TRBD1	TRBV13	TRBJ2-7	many	TGTGCCAGCAGCTCCGCCGGGACAGGTCCAAGTGAGCAGTACTTC	CASSSAGTGPSEQYF
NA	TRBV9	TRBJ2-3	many	TGTGCCAGCAGCATTGAGGGTCCCTCTAGCACAGATACGCAGTATTTT	CASSIEGPSSTDTQYF
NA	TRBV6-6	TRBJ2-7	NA	TGTGCCAGCACCTTACTCCAGGGAGATTGGGACGAGCAGTACTTC	CASTLLQGDWDEQYF
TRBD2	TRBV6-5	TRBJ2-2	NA	TGTGCCAGCTGTGGGGCGGCGGGAGGGACCGGGGAGCTGTTTTTT	CASCGAAGGTGELFF
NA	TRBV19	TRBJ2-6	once	TGTGCCAGTAGTATAGCCGACAGGGGGGCCAACGTCCTGACTTTC	CASSIADRGANVLTF
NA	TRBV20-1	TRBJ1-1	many	TGCAGTGCTAACTCCGGGCCAACAGGTATCACTGAAGCTTTCTTT	CSANSGPTGITEAFF
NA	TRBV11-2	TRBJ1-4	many	TGTGCCAGCAGTATAAGGGACGAAAAACTGTTTTTT	CASSIRDEKLFF
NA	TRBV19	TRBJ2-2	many	TGTGCCAGTAGAATTGGCGGGGAGCTGTTTTTT	CASRIGGELFF
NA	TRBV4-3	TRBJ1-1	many	TGCGCCAGCAGCGAGGTTAGCAGAGAGGCTGAAGCTTTCTTT	CASSEVSREAEAFF
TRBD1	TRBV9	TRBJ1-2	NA	TGTGCCAGCAGCGTAGACGGGACAGCTTATGGCTACACCTTC	CASSVDGTAYGYTF
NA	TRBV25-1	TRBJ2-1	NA	TGTGCCAGCAGTGGTGCGGGACCCTACAATGAGCAGTTCTTC	CASSGAGPYNEQFF
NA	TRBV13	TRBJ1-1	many	TGTGCCAGCAGCTTAAGACCGCAGAACACTGAAGCTTTCTTT	CASSLRPQNTEAFF
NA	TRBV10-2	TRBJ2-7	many	TGCGCCAGCAGTGAGTGGTCGGGGGAGCAGTACTTC	CASSEWSGEQYF
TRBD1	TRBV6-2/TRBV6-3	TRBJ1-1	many	TGTGCCAGCAGACTAGGACAGGGGCCCAACACTGAAGCTTTCTTT	CASRLGQGPNTEAFF
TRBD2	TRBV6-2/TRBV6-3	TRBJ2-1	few	TGTGCCAGCAGTTACTCTAGCGGGAGTTTGTACAATGAGCAGTTCTTC	CASSYSSGSLYNEQFF
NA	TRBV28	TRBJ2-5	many	TGTGCCAGCAACCGACAGGCCCCCCAAGAGACCCAGTACTTC	CASNRQAPQETQYF
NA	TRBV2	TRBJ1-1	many	TGTGCCAGCAAGGATAGGGACCTGACTGAAGCTTTCTTT	CASKDRDLTEAFF
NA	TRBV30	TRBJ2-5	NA	TGTGCCTGGAGTCGCTACAGGGTTTCGATGAAAGGGACCCAGTACTTC	CAWSRYRVSMKGTQYF
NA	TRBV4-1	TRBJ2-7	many	TGCGCCAGCAGCCCTAGGGACTCCCGGGACTCCTACGAGCAGTACTTC	CASSPRDSRDSYEQYF